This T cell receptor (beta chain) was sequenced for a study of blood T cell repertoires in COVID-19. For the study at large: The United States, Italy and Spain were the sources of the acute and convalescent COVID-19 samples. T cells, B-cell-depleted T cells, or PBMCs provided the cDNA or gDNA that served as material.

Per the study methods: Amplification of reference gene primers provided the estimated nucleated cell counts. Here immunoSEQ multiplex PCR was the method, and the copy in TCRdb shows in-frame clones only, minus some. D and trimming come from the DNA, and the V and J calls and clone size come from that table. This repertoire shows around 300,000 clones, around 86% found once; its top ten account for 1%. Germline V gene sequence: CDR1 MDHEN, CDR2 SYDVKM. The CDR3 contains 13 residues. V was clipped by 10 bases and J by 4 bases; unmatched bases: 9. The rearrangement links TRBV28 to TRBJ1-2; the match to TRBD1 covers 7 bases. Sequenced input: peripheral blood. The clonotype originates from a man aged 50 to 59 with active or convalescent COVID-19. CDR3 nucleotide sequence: TGTGCCACCCTCCAGGGGGGTTCCTATGGCTACACCTTC. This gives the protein CATLQGGSYGYTF.